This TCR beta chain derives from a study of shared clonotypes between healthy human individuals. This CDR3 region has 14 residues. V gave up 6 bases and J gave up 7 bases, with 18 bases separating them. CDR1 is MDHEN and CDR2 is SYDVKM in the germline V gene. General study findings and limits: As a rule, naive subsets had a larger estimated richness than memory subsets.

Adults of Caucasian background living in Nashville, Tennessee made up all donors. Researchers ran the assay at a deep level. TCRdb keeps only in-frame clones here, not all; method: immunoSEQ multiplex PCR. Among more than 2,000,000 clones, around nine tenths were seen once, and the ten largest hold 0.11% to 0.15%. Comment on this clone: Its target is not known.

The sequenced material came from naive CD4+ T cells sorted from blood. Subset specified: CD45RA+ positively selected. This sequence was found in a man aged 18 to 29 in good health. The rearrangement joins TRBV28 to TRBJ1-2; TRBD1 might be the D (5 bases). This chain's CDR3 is CASSQGRTGSGYTF. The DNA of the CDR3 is TGTGCCAGCAGCCAGGGACGTACCGGATCTGGCTACACCTTC.